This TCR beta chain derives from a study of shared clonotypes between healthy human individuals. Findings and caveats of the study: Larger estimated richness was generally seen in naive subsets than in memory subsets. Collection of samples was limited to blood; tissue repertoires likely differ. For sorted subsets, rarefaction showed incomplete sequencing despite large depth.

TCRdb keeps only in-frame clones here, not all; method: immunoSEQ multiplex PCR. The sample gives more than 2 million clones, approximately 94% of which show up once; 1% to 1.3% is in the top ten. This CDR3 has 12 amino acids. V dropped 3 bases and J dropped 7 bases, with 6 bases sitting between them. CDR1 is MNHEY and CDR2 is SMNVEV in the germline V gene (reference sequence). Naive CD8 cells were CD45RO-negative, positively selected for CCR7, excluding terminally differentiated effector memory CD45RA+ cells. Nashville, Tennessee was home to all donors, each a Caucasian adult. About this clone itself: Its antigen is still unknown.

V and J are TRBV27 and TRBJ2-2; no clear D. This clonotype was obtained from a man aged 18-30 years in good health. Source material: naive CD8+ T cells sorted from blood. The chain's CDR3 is CASSFHVGELFF. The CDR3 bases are TGTGCCAGCAGTTTCCATGTCGGGGAGCTGTTTTTT.